This T cell receptor (beta chain) derives from a study of human T cells and chemical hapten exposure. Across the whole study: Patients got weekly scalp diphenylcyclopropenone doses over the roughly 24-week study. Yields of TCR per sample differed, chiefly owing to small differences in pooled library volume. Points from the study as a whole: In the PT1 data, expanded TCR counts showed a positive correlation with patch test score.

Regarding time point: pre-sensitization, week 0. Indicated treatment: therapeutic diphenylcyclopropenone sensitization with weekly scalp DPC. This clonotype appeared a few times. Its antigen remains unknown. The V gene's germline CDR1 is SGHTS and CDR2 YDEGEE. This CDR3 is 13 amino acids long. The germline V and J ends were trimmed by 4 bases and 3 bases, with 11 bases remaining between them. From the RACE reads, TCRdb called clonotypes with MiXCR, one entry per CDR3 protein. The sample lists around 120,000 distinct CDR3 sequences; around an eighth were seen once. This specimen was whole blood, taken in connection with sensitization to the hapten diphenylcyclopropenone (DPC). This chain joins TRBV5-8 and TRBJ2-7; D is unresolved. This receptor was identified in a woman under 30 with alopecia areata. Some clones in this sample may be carry-over from other donors' samples. The CDR3 loop reads CASSLQPFYEQYF. CDR3 nucleotide sequence: TGTGCCAGCAGCCTACAGCCTTTCTACGAGCAGTACTTC.